These T cell receptor beta chains were read from a single sample in a study of glioma-infiltrating T cells. TCRdb recomputed calls from the multiplex PCR reads with MiXCR, one row per CDR3 protein. The table shows roughly 200,000 distinct CDR3 sequences, with approximately 30% occurring only once. The sample consisted of glioma tissue, nonneoplastic brain tissue, or PBMCs (not recorded which). The source is a human donor with low-grade glioma or glioblastoma, undergoing nonglioma brain surgery, or in good health (not recorded which). CDR3s include the opening cysteine and the closing phenylalanine or tryptophan. Each record gives: D gene, V gene, clone size, J gene, CDR3 DNA, CDR3 protein. D genes are given only for firm matches. A clone size is listed for some rows: how often the clone was seen (once, few, many), or a class if it is expanded.

D: TRBD1
V: TRBV27
size: once
J: TRBJ1-1
DNA: TGTGCCAGCAGCTCCCAGGGGGCAAATGAAGCTTTCTTT
CDR3: CASSSQGANEAFF

D: NA
V: TRBV28
size: many
J: TRBJ1-1
DNA: TGTGCCAGCAGTTTGGGGGGGGACACTGAAGCTTTCTTT
CDR3: CASSLGGDTEAFF

D: TRBD2
V: TRBV3-1
size: NA
J: TRBJ2-1
DNA: TGTGCCAGCAGAGGGACTAGCGGTCCCTTAAGCTCCTACAATGAGCAGTTCTTC
CDR3: CASRGTSGPLSSYNEQFF

D: NA
V: TRBV13
size: few
J: TRBJ2-7
DNA: TGTGCCAGCAGCTTAGAAGAGAGCTCCTACGAGCAGTACTTC
CDR3: CASSLEESSYEQYF

D: NA
V: TRBV9
size: few
J: TRBJ2-1
DNA: TGTGCCAGCAGCCCAGCTACTTCTTCGAATGAGCAGTTCTTC
CDR3: CASSPATSSNEQFF

D: NA
V: TRBV29-1
size: NA
J: TRBJ1-2
DNA: TGCAGCGTTGAAGCACGGGGGGAGACGCGAGGCTACACCTTC
CDR3: CSVEARGETRGYTF

D: NA
V: TRBV19
size: few
J: TRBJ2-1
DNA: TGTGCCAGTAGTATTTCCTCGGCTAGCGAGTTGGTCAATGAGCAGTTCTTC
CDR3: CASSISSASELVNEQFF

D: NA
V: TRBV4-2
size: few
J: TRBJ2-5
DNA: TGTGCCAGCAGCCAAGAACGGAGGGAGGCCGAGACCCAGTACTTC
CDR3: CASSQERREAETQYF

D: TRBD2
V: TRBV6-1
size: NA
J: TRBJ2-5
DNA: TGTGCCAGCAGTCCGTTTCTAGCGGGAGGAACCGAGACCCAGTACTTC
CDR3: CASSPFLAGGTETQYF

D: NA
V: TRBV4-1
size: many
J: TRBJ2-2
DNA: TGCGCCAGCAGCCAATCGAGAGGGGGGAGTACCGGGGAGCTGTTTTTT
CDR3: CASSQSRGGSTGELFF

D: TRBD2
V: TRBV9
size: few
J: TRBJ2-5
DNA: TGTGCCAGCAGCGGAGCATCCCCGGGACTAGCGGGGCAAGAGACCCAGTACTTC
CDR3: CASSGASPGLAGQETQYF

D: NA
V: TRBV24-1
size: NA
J: TRBJ2-1
DNA: TGTGCCACCAGTGCCCTGGGGGGTAGCGGATACAATGAGCAGTTCTTC
CDR3: CATSALGGSGYNEQFF

D: NA
V: TRBV10-3
size: many
J: TRBJ1-3
DNA: TGTGCCATCAGTGAATCCCTGACAGGCTCTGGAAACACCATATATTTT
CDR3: CAISESLTGSGNTIYF

D: NA
V: TRBV25-1
size: NA
J: TRBJ2-3
DNA: TGTGCCAGCAGGTTGCTCGGGTTCACAGATACGCAGTATTTT
CDR3: CASRLLGFTDTQYF

D: NA
V: TRBV20-1
size: many
J: TRBJ2-2
DNA: TGCAGTGCTAGAGGAATCCGAGGAGGGGCCGGGGAGCTGTTTTTT
CDR3: CSARGIRGGAGELFF

D: NA
V: TRBV12-3/TRBV12-4
size: many
J: TRBJ1-2
DNA: TGTGCCAGCAGCACCCGGACAGCCTATGGCTACACCTTC
CDR3: CASSTRTAYGYTF

D: TRBD2
V: TRBV7-6
size: many
J: TRBJ2-1
DNA: TGTGCCAGCAGCCCCCGACTAGCGGGAGGGTCTTTGAATGAGCAGTTCTTC
CDR3: CASSPRLAGGSLNEQFF

D: NA
V: TRBV9
size: NA
J: TRBJ2-3
DNA: TGTGCCAGCAGCGTAGGTCTAGCCCCAGATACGCAGTATTTT
CDR3: CASSVGLAPDTQYF

D: TRBD2
V: TRBV28
size: many
J: TRBJ2-5
DNA: TGTGCCAGCAGCCGGGGGACTAGCGGACAAGAGACCCAGTACTTC
CDR3: CASSRGTSGQETQYF

D: TRBD1
V: TRBV6-2/TRBV6-3
size: many
J: TRBJ2-7
DNA: TGTGCCAGCAGTTCCCCTTCCCGGGACAGGGTCTACGAGCAGTACTTC
CDR3: CASSSPSRDRVYEQYF

D: NA
V: TRBV2
size: once
J: TRBJ2-3
DNA: TGTGCCAGCAGTCCCAGGGTGCCAGAAGATACGCAGTATTTT
CDR3: CASSPRVPEDTQYF

D: NA
V: TRBV11-1
size: few
J: TRBJ2-2
DNA: TGTGCCAGCAGTATCCGAGGGGGGAACACCGGGGAGCTGTTTTTT
CDR3: CASSIRGGNTGELFF

D: TRBD1
V: TRBV27
size: NA
J: TRBJ1-4
DNA: TGTGCCAGCAGTTTACCGGGACAGGGTGATGAAAAACTGTTTTTT
CDR3: CASSLPGQGDEKLFF